These 10 T cell receptor beta chains were sequenced from one sample in a study of T-cell reconstitution after alpha-beta-depleted transplantation in children. Regarding the study as a whole: One year after transplant, T-cell counts and diversity came mostly from newly produced T cells.

These receptors' antigens are unknown. Unique molecular identifiers were used in preparing the TCRbeta library. TCRdb called the PCR reads again in MiXCR, with one record for every CDR3 protein. The repertoire holds some 300,000 distinct CDR3 sequences, around 7.1% seen once, with approximately 9.1% in the top ten. The sample here was peripheral blood, taken 360 days after TCRalphabeta/CD19-depleted stem cell transplant. The receptor source for this set is a female patient aged 2-10 years who had a stem cell transplant for Fanconi anemia, so the T cells may come from the graft donor.

This clonotype was seen many times. The genes are TRBV11-2 and TRBJ1-5; 9 positions match TRBD1. Trimming took 3 bases from V and 5 from J; bases not matched to a gene: 5. The CDR3 is made up of 15 amino acids. Germline CDR1 reads SGHAT; CDR2 reads FQNNGV. CDR3: CASSFGQGPHQPQHF. The CDR3 DNA sequence: TGTGCCAGCAGCTTCGGACAGGGGCCTCATCAGCCCCAGCATTTT.

This clonotype appeared many times. The chain uses TRBV6-1 and TRBJ2-1; 9 nucleotides align to TRBD1. Germline loops: CDR1 MNHNS, CDR2 SASEGT. Germline trimming cut 6 bases from V and 5 bases from J; bases unmatched to any gene: 8. The CDR3 runs 15 residues. Written as DNA, the CDR3 is TGTGCCAGCAGCCCGACAGGGGGTCCCCACAATGAGCAGTTCTTC. Translation gives CASSPTGGPHNEQFF.

V is TRBV30 and J is TRBJ1-1, with D possibly being TRBD1 (5 bases). Germline V gene data show CDR1 as GTSNPN and CDR2 as SVGIG (reference sequence). V lost 1 base, J lost 5 bases, and 14 bases lay in between. This CDR3 has 14 residues. CDR3 in amino acids: CAWSGGAGETEAFF. CDR3 nucleotide sequence: TGTGCCTGGAGTGGTGGGGCAGGTGAGACTGAAGCTTTCTTT.

This clonotype occurred many times. The genes are TRBV20-1 and TRBJ2-1; D is unclear. V was pared by 0 bases and J by 3 bases, with 9 bases between. Germline V lookup: CDR1 DFQATT, CDR2 SNEGSKA (reference sequence). This CDR3 contains 14 residues. In DNA form, the CDR3 reads TGCAGTGCTAGAGATTTAAGAGACTACAATGAGCAGTTCTTC. This sequence encodes CSARDLRDYNEQFF.

Many counts were recorded for this clonotype. This chain uses TRBV27 with TRBJ2-5; D is possibly TRBD1 (5 bases). The CDR3 contains 15 residues. Germline V gene sequence: CDR1 MNHEY, CDR2 SMNVEV (reference sequence). Between the trimmed V and J ends, which lost 3 bases and 4 bases, there was a span of 15 bases. The CDR3 is CASSFMRQRIETQYF. The CDR3 DNA reads TGTGCCAGCAGTTTCATGAGACAGAGGATAGAGACCCAGTACTTC.

Many counts were recorded for this clonotype. The chain couples TRBV6-6 to TRBJ1-2; D gene unclear. The CDR3 length is 13 residues. Trimming pared 5 bases from V and 0 bases from J, leaving 7 bases between. CDR1 is MNHNY and CDR2 is SVGAGI in the germline V gene (reference sequence). CDR3 in DNA: TGTGCCAGCAGTCGTTACACTAACTATGGCTACACCTTC. It codes for CASSRYTNYGYTF.

This clonotype has a count of ten or more. This chain connects TRBV12-3 or TRBV12-4 to TRBJ2-3, with TRBD2 identical over 8 bases. The junction had 8 bases not matched to a gene; V was cut back by 4 bases and J by 5 bases. The CDR3 has 15 residues. The CDR3 is CASSSRAGGGDTQYF. The CDR3 DNA reads as TGTGCCAGCAGTTCGCGGGCGGGAGGAGGAGATACGCAGTATTTT.

This clonotype appeared many times. In DNA form, the CDR3 reads TGCAGCGTTGGGACAGGGGCAATCATTGGCGAGCAGTACTTC. Translated, it gives CSVGTGAIIGEQYF. This chain uses TRBV29-1 with TRBJ2-7; TRBD1 aligns across 9 bases. The CDR3 is 14 residues long. Germline-derived CDR1 and CDR2 are SQVTM and ANQGSEA. V trimming: 4 bases; J trimming: 6 bases; junction bases outside the gene matches: 10.

V usage is TRBV5-1 and J usage is TRBJ2-3, with 9 bases lining up with TRBD2. V lost 4 bases, J lost 4 bases, and 7 bases stayed unmatched. This CDR3 has 15 amino acids. Germline V gives CDR1 SGHRS, CDR2 YFSETQ. This chain's CDR3 is CASSPERGVSDTQYF. CDR3 nucleotide sequence: TGCGCCAGCAGCCCTGAGCGGGGGGTATCAGATACGCAGTATTTT.

This clonotype was observed many times. The J gene is TRBJ1-2, the V gene TRBV7-2, with TRBD1 matching 8 bases. J was trimmed by 4 bases and V by 0 bases; bases with no gene match: 4. CDR1 is SGHTA and CDR2 is FQGNSA in the germline V gene. The CDR3 totals 15 residues. The CDR3 sequence: CASSLAWTGRYGYTF. The CDR3 DNA sequence: TGTGCCAGCAGCTTAGCGTGGACAGGGCGCTATGGCTACACCTTC.